This record looks at one T cell receptor beta chain sequence and its context. As yet, its antigen is unknown. These data are taken from a study of PD-1 blockade in classical Hodgkin lymphoma. Whole-study findings and limits: Newly diagnosed patients were reported to exhibit reduced baseline TCR diversity relative to healthy donors.

Generated by immunoSEQ multiplex PCR, the TCRdb table keeps only in-frame clones and is missing some. The sample records 17,000 or so clones, about nine tenths being singletons. Noted time point: newly diagnosed, previously untreated cHL patient sample. V lost 4 bases and J 8 bases, leaving 22 bases between the germline ends. Germline CDR1 reads SGHAT; CDR2 reads FQNNGV. The CDR3 is 16 amino acids. The rearrangement joins TRBV11-2 to TRBJ2-3; D not resolved. Source material: peripheral blood mononuclear cells (PBMCs). This TCR was sampled from a human donor with classical Hodgkin lymphoma. CDR3 in amino acids: CASSSPYWQEKGTQYF. CDR3 nucleotides: TGTGCCAGCAGCTCCCCGTACTGGCAGGAAAAGGGTACGCAGTATTTT.